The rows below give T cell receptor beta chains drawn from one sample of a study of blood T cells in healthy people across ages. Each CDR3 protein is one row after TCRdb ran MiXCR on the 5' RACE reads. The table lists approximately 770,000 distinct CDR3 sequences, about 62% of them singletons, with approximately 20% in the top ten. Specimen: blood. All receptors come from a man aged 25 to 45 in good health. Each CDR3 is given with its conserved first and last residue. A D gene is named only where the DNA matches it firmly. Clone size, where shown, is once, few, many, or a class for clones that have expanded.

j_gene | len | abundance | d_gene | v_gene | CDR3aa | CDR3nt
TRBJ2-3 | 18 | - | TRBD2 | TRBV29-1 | CSVELSLFSGRDTDTQYF | TGCAGCGTTGAATTATCCCTCTTTAGCGGGAGGGACACAGATACGCAGTATTTT
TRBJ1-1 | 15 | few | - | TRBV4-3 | CASSRDLEGPTEAFF | TGCGCCAGCAGCCGAGATCTCGAGGGACCCACTGAAGCTTTCTTT
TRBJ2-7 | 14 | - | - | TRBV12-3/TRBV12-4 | CASSHNQGLNEQYF | TGTGCCAGCAGCCATAATCAGGGGCTGAACGAGCAGTACTTC
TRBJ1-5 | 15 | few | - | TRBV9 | CASSTSLGSNQPQHF | TGTGCCAGCAGCACCAGCCTCGGGAGCAATCAGCCCCAGCATTTT
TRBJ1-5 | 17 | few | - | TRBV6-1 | CASSEVFGGGGHQPQHF | TGTGCCAGCAGTGAAGTCTTTGGGGGCGGGGGACATCAGCCCCAGCATTTT
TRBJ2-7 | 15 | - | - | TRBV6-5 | CASSYSYSGTYEQYF | TGTGCCAGCAGTTACTCCTATAGCGGAACCTACGAGCAGTACTTC
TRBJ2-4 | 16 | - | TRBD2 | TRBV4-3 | CASSQVSGRAQNIQYF | TGCGCCAGCAGCCAAGTAAGCGGGAGGGCCCAAAACATTCAGTACTTC
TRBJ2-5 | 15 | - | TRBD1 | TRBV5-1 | CASSSQPGQQETQYF | TGCGCCAGCAGCTCGCAACCGGGACAGCAAGAGACCCAGTACTTC
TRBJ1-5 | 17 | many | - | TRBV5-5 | CASSYRDPLWSNQPQHF | TGTGCCAGCAGCTACCGGGACCCACTCTGGAGCAATCAGCCCCAGCATTTT
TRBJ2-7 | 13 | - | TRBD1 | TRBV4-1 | CASSQTGSREQYF | TGCGCCAGCAGCCAGACAGGGTCGAGGGAGCAGTACTTC
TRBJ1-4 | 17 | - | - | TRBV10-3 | CAISESPGGTSREKLFF | TGTGCCATCAGTGAGTCGCCCGGGGGGACCTCCCGTGAAAAACTGTTTTTT
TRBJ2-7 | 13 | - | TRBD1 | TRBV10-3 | CAIKDRGPYEQYF | TGCGCCATCAAGGACAGGGGGCCGTACGAGCAGTACTTC
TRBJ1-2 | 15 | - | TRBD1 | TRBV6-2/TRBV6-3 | CASRAGGGDNYGYTF | TGTGCCAGCAGGGCAGGGGGCGGCGATAACTATGGCTACACCTTC
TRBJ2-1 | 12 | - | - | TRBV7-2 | CATQQTDNEQFF | TGTGCAACGCAACAGACCGACAATGAGCAGTTCTTC
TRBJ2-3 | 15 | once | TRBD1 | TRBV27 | CASRAGTGSPDTQYF | TGTGCCAGCAGAGCCGGGACAGGGTCTCCAGATACGCAGTATTTT